The sequence of this T cell receptor (beta chain) was determined in a study of long-term antiretroviral therapy in people with HIV. This CDR3 is built from 15 residues. Trimming took off 4 bases at V and 6 bases at J, with 13 bases between the two ends. Germline CDR1 SEHNR, CDR2 FQNEAQ (reference sequence). Study results and caveats: Within the repertoire, clones expanded before ART were dominant at all time points.

Survey-level resolution applied to immunoSEQ assay v3.0. The method was immunoSEQ multiplex PCR; TCRdb's version includes in-frame clones alone and lacks a portion of them. The sample records approximately 16,000 clones, about 91% being singletons. Comments on this clone: Antigen unknown.

The sequences come from unsorted PBMCs, collected more than 2.2 years before starting antiretroviral therapy. The chain links TRBV7-9 to TRBJ1-6; the D is unclear. The origin of this receptor is a woman younger than 45 with HIV. In DNA form, the CDR3 reads TGTGCCAGCAGCTCCCCCGCGGGCGGTAATTCACCCCTCCACTTT. This translates into CASSSPAGGNSPLHF.